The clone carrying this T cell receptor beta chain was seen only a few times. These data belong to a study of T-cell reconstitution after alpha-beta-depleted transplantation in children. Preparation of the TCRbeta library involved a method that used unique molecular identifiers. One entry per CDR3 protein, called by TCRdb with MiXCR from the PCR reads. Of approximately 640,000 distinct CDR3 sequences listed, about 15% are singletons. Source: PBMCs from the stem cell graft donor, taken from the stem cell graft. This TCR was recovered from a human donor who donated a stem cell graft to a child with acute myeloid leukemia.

CDR3 sequence reads: CASSQYGVAQETQYF. The CDR3 DNA reads as TGCGCCAGCAGCCAATACGGGGTTGCCCAAGAGACCCAGTACTTC. The J gene is TRBJ2-5, the V gene TRBV4-1; D might be TRBD2 (5 bases). Trimming left V 2 bases short and J 1 base short, with 11 bases between. CDR3 length: 15 amino acids. Germline V gene data show CDR1 as MGHRA and CDR2 as YSYEKL.